The rows below give T cell receptor beta chains drawn from one sample of a study of CXCR3-negative and CXCR3-positive naive CD8 T cells. TCRdb re-analyzed the 5' RACE reads; it lists each CDR3 protein once, without DNA. In all, the sample yields about 41,000 distinct CDR3 sequences. The material sequenced was naive CXCR3- CD8+ T cells from blood. These receptors were obtained from a human donor in good health. Some clones in this sample may be carry-over from other donors' samples. Both conserved end residues are part of each CDR3. Clone size appears in some rows only: once, few, many, or a class for an expanded clone.

TRBJ2-6,NA,TRBV10-3,CAISESEGSGANVLTF
TRBJ2-3,NA,TRBV4-3,CASSQDRTESSTDTQYF
TRBJ2-5,NA,TRBV29-1,CSVDSLAGGYQETQYF
TRBJ2-1,NA,TRBV7-9,CASSETADPYNEQFF
TRBJ2-1,NA,TRBV29-1,CSVPDRDRYNEQFF
TRBJ2-1,NA,TRBV29-1,CSVEDLQGSSYNEQFF
TRBJ2-1,NA,TRBV7-9,CASSSNIQGQESVYEQFF
TRBJ2-2,NA,TRBV29-1,CSVALLGTGELFF
TRBJ1-1,NA,TRBV7-6,CASSHGQYTEAFF
TRBJ2-5,NA,TRBV6-2/TRBV6-3,CASSYSGPEETQYF
TRBJ1-2,NA,TRBV4-2,CASSQLDQGRINYGYTF
TRBJ2-7,NA,TRBV29-1,CSVEGQGTYEQYF
TRBJ2-7,NA,TRBV7-9,CASDTGSTGEQYF
TRBJ2-1,NA,TRBV6-5,CASSYGGGGDNEQFF
TRBJ2-2,NA,TRBV20-1,CSASSPGQGNTGELFF
TRBJ2-1,NA,TRBV23-1,CASSQNDRGFYNEQFF
TRBJ2-1,NA,TRBV11-3,CASSPPGRGDNEQFF
TRBJ2-1,NA,TRBV7-8,CASRGGTSGYNEQFF
TRBJ2-7,NA,TRBV29-1,CSVERTSGGYEQYF
TRBJ1-6,NA,TRBV12-3/TRBV12-4,CASREGALEPLHF
TRBJ2-7,NA,TRBV4-3,CASSQGRGPPSYEQYF
TRBJ1-5,NA,TRBV4-3,CASSPGFGQGGNQPQHF
TRBJ1-4,NA,TRBV7-3,CASSPGPNEKLFF
TRBJ2-5,NA,TRBV7-9,CASSLARYQETQYF
TRBJ2-3,NA,TRBV29-1,CSVELGLAGHDTQYF
TRBJ2-1,NA,TRBV29-1,CSVEYGSNEQFF
TRBJ1-1,NA,TRBV12-3/TRBV12-4,CASSYSGQLMNTEAFF
TRBJ1-1,NA,TRBV20-1,CSARDWTGNTEAFF
TRBJ1-1,NA,TRBV7-9,CASSFRSHEAFF
TRBJ1-1,NA,TRBV9,CASSEGQGNTEAFF
TRBJ2-7,NA,TRBV29-1,CSVGGRENYEQYF
TRBJ2-3,NA,TRBV29-1,CSAAGRRPSTDTQYF
TRBJ1-1,NA,TRBV15,CATSSGTGVTEAFF
TRBJ1-6,NA,TRBV4-3,CASSPDGRVNSPLHF
TRBJ2-1,NA,TRBV14,CASSPTSSYNEQFF
TRBJ2-2,NA,TRBV6-5,CASSSGQGTGELFF
TRBJ1-2,NA,TRBV20-1,CSAVWDSLNYGYTF
TRBJ1-5,NA,TRBV28,CAIGGFNQPQHF
TRBJ2-4,NA,TRBV9,CASSAGGSAKNIQYF
TRBJ2-7,NA,TRBV12-3/TRBV12-4,CASSFSNDYVEQYF
TRBJ2-7,NA,TRBV4-3,CASSQDSRSYEQYF
TRBJ2-3,NA,TRBV6-2/TRBV6-3,CASSWQGSTDTQYF
TRBJ1-1,NA,TRBV4-3,CASSQDPPDEAFF
TRBJ2-7,NA,TRBV7-9,CASSLSTTAYEQYF
TRBJ2-1,NA,TRBV12-3/TRBV12-4,CASGVDSYYNEQFF
TRBJ2-5,NA,TRBV7-9,CASSLGGGAWETQYF
TRBJ2-7,NA,TRBV20-1,CSARDEAGGYEQYF
TRBJ2-7,NA,TRBV5-5,CASSPDNLVSEQYF
TRBJ2-3,NA,TRBV14,CASSPLGMDFSTDTQYF
TRBJ2-7,NA,TRBV6-6,CASRWTGGYEQYF
TRBJ1-1,NA,TRBV20-1,CSAKGNGDTEAFF
TRBJ2-3,medium-sized,TRBV15,CATSARSGPSTDTQYF
TRBJ2-1,NA,TRBV29-1,CSVALVSYNEQFF
TRBJ1-2,NA,TRBV4-3,CASSHRALTGYTF
TRBJ2-7,NA,TRBV7-9,CASSPRTGGYEQYF
TRBJ1-4,NA,TRBV29-1,CSVDVCLATNEKLFF
TRBJ1-2,NA,TRBV3-1,CASSQDWGQVGYTF